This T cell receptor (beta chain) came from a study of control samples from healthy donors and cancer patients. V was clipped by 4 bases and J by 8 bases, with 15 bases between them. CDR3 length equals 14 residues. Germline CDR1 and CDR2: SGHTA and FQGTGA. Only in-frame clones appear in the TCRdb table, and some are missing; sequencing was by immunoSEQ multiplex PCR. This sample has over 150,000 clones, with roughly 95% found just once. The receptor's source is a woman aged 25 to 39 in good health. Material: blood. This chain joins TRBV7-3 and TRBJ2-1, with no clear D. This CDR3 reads CASSSIAPSDEQFF. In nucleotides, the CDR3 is TGTGCCAGCAGCTCCATAGCCCCCTCGGATGAGCAGTTCTTC.